This T cell receptor beta chain was sequenced for a study of blood T cell repertoires in COVID-19. On the study more broadly: Both acute and convalescent COVID-19 samples were obtained from the United States, Italy and Spain. T cells, B-cell-depleted T cells, or PBMCs supplied cDNA or gDNA.

The CDR3 runs to 15 residues. Trimming cost V 2 bases and J 1 base, with 9 bases left between them. Germline V lookup: CDR1 SGHRS, CDR2 YFSETQ. In the source study's methods: Reference gene primer amplification gave nucleated cell count estimates. Some clones are missing from TCRdb's copy, which holds only in-frame ones; the method was immunoSEQ multiplex PCR. V, J and clone size derive from that table, while D and trimming were established from the DNA sequence. The sample records roughly 33,000 clones, around 87% being singletons. The chain has TRBV5-1 and TRBJ2-2; D is undetermined. The specimen sequenced was peripheral blood. This receptor was identified in a man older than 75 with active COVID-19. The CDR3 region is CASSLTVMNTGELFF. CDR3 nucleotides: TGCGCCAGCAGCTTAACGGTGATGAACACCGGGGAGCTGTTTTTT.